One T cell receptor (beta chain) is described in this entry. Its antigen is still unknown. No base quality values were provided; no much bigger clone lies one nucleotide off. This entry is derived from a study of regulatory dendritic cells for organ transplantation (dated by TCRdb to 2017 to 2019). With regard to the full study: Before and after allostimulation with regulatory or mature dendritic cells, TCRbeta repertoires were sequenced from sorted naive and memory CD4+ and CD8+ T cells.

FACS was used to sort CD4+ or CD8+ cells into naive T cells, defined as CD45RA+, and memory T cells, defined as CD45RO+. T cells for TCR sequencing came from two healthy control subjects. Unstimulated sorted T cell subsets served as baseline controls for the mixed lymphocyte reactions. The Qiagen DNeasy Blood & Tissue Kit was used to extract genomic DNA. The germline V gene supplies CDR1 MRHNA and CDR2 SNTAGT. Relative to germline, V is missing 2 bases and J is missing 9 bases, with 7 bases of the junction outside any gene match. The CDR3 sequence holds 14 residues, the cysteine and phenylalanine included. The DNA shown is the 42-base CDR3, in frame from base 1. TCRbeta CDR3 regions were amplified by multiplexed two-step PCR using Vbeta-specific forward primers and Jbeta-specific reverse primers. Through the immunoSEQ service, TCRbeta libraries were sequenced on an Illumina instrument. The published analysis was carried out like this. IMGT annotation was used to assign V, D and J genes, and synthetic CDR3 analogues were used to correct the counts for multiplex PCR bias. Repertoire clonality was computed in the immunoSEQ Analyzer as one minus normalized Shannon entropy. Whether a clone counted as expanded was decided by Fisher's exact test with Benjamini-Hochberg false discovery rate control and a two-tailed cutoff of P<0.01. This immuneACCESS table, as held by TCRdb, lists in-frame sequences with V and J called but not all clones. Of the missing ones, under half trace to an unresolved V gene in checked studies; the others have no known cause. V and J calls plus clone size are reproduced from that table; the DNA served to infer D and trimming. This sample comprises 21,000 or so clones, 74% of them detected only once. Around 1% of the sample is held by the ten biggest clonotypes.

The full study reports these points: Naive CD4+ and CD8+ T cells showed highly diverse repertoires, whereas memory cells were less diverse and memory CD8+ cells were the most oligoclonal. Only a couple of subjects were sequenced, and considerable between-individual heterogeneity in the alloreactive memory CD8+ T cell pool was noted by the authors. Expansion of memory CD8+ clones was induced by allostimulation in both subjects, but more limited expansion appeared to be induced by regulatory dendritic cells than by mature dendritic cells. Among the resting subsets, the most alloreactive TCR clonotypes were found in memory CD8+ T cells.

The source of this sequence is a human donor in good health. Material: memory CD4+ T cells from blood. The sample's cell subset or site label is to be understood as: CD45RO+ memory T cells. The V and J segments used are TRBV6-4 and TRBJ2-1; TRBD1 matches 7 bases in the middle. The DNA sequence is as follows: TGTGCCAGCAGTGACGGTCTTCGACAGGGTGAGCAGTTCTTC. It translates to CASSDGLRQGEQFF.